This T cell receptor beta chain was sequenced during a study of T-cell memory formation after mild COVID-19. The CDR3 spans 14 residues. V lost 2 bases, J lost 10 bases, and 9 bases stayed unmatched. The germline gives CDR1 SGHDT, CDR2 YYEEEE. The table lists this clonotype with a few counts. The target antigen is unknown. TCRalpha and TCRbeta libraries used 5'RACE with constant-segment primers and UMIs. One entry per CDR3 protein results from TCRdb running MiXCR on the 5' RACE reads. Of under 90,000 distinct CDR3 sequences listed, about 15% were seen once; the top ten hold about 33%. Findings of the study overall: Memory sampled before infection contained some responding clones, suggesting cross-reactive memory joined.

The rearrangement joins TRBV5-6 to TRBJ2-1, with 7 nucleotides matching TRBD1. This receptor was taken from an adult woman who had mild COVID-19 (a few samples of this study predate the infection). Cell type and time point are not known. Sequenced sample: PBMCs or a T cell subset sorted from them (not recorded which). The CDR3 coding sequence is TGTGCCAGCAGCTTCGGACAGGTGGATTGGGAGCAGTTCTTC. Translated, it gives CASSFGQVDWEQFF.